This T cell receptor (beta chain) was identified during a study of blood T cell repertoires in COVID-19. Across the whole study: The United States, Italy and Spain supplied acute and convalescent COVID-19 samples. T cells, B-cell-depleted T cells, or PBMCs supplied cDNA or gDNA.

This clone has a single count. With V trimmed by 5 bases and J by 6 bases, 11 bases remained unmatched. The CDR3 sequence is 15 residues long. Germline CDR1 reads KGHSH; CDR2 reads LQKENI. The authors' processing: The authors estimated nucleated cell counts from reference gene primer amplification. Here immunoSEQ multiplex PCR was the method, and the copy in TCRdb shows in-frame clones only, minus some. V and J calls and clone size are those listed in that table; D and trimming were worked out from the DNA. Of about 150,000 clones in the sample, approximately 88% were seen once. Source material: peripheral blood. This receptor was obtained from a human donor in a cohort sampled during active COVID-19. The V gene is TRBV18, the J gene TRBJ2-7; 9 nucleotides match TRBD2. The CDR3: CASSNKGTSFSEQYF. The CDR3 DNA sequence: TGTGCCAGCTCAAATAAGGGGACTAGCTTTTCCGAGCAGTACTTC.